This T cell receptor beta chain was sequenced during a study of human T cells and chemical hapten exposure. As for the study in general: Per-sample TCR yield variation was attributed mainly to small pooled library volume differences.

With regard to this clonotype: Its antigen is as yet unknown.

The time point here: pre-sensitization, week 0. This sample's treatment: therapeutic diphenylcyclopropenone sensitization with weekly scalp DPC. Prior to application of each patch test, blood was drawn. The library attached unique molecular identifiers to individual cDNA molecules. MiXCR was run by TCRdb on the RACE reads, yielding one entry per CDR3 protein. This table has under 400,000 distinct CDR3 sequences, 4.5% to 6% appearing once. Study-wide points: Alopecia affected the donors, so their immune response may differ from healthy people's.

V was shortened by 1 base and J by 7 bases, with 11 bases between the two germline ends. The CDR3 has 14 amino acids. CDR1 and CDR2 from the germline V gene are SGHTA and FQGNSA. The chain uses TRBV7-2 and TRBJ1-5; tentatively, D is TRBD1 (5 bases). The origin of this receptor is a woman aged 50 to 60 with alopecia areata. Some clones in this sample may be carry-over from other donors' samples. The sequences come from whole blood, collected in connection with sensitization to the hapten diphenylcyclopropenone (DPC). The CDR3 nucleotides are TGTGCCAGCAGCTTAGAAGGGGCGAGACAGCCCCAGCATTTT. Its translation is CASSLEGARQPQHF.